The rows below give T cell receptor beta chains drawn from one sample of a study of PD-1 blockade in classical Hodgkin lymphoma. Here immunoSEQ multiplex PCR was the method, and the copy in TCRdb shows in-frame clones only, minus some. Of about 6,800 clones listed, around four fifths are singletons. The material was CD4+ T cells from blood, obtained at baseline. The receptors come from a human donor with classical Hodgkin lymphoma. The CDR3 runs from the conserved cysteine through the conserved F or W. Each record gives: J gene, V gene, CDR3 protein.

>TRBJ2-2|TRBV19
CASKENTGELFF
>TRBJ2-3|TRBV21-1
CASSKYCGKGPLTGSSDTDTQYF
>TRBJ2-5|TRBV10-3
CAISNPGLTETQYF
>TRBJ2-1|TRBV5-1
CASRDRGRWGDEQFF
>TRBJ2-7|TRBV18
CASSPLADSYEQYF
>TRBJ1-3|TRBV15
CATSRGPVAGNTIYF
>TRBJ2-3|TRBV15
CATSRDWLPQYF
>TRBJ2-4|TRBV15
CATSETSGTKNIQYF
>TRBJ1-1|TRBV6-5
CASSYTGAGNTEAFF
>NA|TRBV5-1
CASSRTSESSYEQYF
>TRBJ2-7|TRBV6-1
CASSDRGGEQYF
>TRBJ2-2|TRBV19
CASSIVTGGWTGELFF
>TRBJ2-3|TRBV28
CARPPTSFTDTQYF
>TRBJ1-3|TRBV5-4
CASSLGGTISGNTIYF
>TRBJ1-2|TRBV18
CASSPLGTEYGYTF
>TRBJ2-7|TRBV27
CASSSGPGLAGGHEQYF
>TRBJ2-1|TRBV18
CASSPPGAIHEQFF
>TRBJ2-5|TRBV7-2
CASSATSMETQYF
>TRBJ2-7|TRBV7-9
CASSTQGSEQYF
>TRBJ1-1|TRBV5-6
CASSFTGTTMNTEAFF
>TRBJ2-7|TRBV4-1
CASSQISTVSYEQYF
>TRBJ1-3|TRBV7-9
CASSFSTGSSGNTIYF
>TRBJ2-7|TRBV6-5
CASSYSIAHRGYGQYF